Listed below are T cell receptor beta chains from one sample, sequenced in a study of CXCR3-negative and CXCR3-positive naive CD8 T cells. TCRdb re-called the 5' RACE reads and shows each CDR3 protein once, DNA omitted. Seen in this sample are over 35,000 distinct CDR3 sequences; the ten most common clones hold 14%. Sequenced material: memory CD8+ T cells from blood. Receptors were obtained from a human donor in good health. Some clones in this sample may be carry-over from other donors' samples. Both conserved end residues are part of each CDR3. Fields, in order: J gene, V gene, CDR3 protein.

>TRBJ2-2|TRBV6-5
CASSETGELFF
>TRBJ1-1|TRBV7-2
CASSLVGSEAFF
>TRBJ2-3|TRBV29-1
CSVDRTGSRDTQYF
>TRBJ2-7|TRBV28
CASSEGTGNPYEQYF
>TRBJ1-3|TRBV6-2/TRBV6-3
CASSYSRTSGNTIYF
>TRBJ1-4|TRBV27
CASRPGQSNEKLFF
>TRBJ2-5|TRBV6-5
CASKTGFQETQYF
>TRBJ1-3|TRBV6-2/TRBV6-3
CASSAEVGGNTIYF
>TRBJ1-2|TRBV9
CASSVAAGHGYTF
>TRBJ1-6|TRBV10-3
CAIKSVAGGNSPLHF
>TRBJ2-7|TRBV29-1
CSVVGMTQGGEQYF
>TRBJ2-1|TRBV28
CASSNWGKANEQFF
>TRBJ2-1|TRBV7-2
CASSRSPRGRTYNEQFF
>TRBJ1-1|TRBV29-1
CSVQGGAEAFF